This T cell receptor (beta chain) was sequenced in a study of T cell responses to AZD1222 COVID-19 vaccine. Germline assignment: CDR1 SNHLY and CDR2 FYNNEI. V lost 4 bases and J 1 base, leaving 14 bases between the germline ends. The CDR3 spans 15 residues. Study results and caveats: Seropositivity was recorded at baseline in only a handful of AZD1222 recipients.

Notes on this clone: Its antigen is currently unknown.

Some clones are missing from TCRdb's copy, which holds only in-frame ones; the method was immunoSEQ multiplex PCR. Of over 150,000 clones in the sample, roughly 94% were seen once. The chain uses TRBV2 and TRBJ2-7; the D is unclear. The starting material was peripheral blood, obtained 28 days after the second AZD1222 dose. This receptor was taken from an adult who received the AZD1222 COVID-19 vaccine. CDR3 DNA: TGTGCCAGCAGTGTAGGGCAGCTTAGGTCCTACGAGCAGTACTTC. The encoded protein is CASSVGQLRSYEQYF. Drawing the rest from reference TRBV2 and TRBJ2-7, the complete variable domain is EPEVTQTPSHQVTQMGQEVILRCVPISNHLYFYWYRQILGQKVEFLVSFYNNEISEKSEIFDDQFSVERPDGSNFTLKIRSTKLEDSAMYFCASSVGQLRSYEQYFGPGTRLTVT.